These T cell receptor beta chains were read from a single sample in a study of vaccination and CD4 T cells after COVID-19. MiXCR, run by TCRdb on the PCR reads, gives a single entry per CDR3 protein. The sample has around 15,000 distinct CDR3 sequences, approximately 77% seen once. No antigen is known for these receptors. The sample consisted of CD4+ T cells from blood, cultured in vitro, taken after SARS-CoV-2 vaccination. Receptor source: a human donor who received a COVID-19 vaccine. The CDR3 runs from the conserved cysteine through the conserved F or W.

>TRBV10-3|TRBJ1-1
CAIRNSNEAFF
>TRBV10-1|TRBJ1-2
CATELRSWNYGYTF
>TRBV6-1|TRBJ1-5
CASRGEGGFRNQPQHF
>TRBV30|TRBJ1-2
CAWTGMSNYGYTF
>TRBV6-1|TRBJ1-2
CASSDVARQGENYGYTF
>TRBV7-8|TRBJ2-3
CASSLVTGAPTDTQYF
>TRBV9|TRBJ1-2
CASSVGSRVSNYGYTF
>TRBV5-3|TRBJ1-2
CARSLRGHGYTF
>TRBV18|TRBJ1-6
CASSPRDVRNSPLHF
>TRBV24-1|TRBJ2-7
CATRGQIYEQYF
>TRBV19|TRBJ2-5
CASSIEEGERGPQETQYF
>TRBV6-1|TRBJ1-5
CASSLLGQGGNQPQHF